The sequence of this T cell receptor (beta chain) was determined in a study of identical twins. TCRdb fed the 5' RACE reads into MiXCR, producing one record per CDR3 protein. The sample lists 1.5 million to 2 million distinct CDR3 sequences, less than 40% occurring once. Germline CDR1 MGHRA, CDR2 YSYEKL. V shed 4 bases and J 7 bases; nucleotides not matched to a gene: 20. CDR3 length: 19 residues. The study's findings and limits: Within cord blood, abundant beta clonotypes carried fewer insertions, but memory repertoires showed no such trend. A cross-sectional statistical analysis, not follow-up of the same donors, supported the conclusions. Researchers reported excess low generation probability among twin-shared out-of-frame alpha sequences.

Comments on this clonotype: Its antigen is unknown.

Donors were all healthy Caucasians. Sequenced input: cord blood. The chain recombines TRBV4-1 with TRBJ2-2; 8 bases agree with TRBD2. This sequence originates from a newborn girl in good health. The CDR3 DNA reads TGCGCCAGCAGCCCCATAGCCCTCCTGACTAGCGAACGGCGCGGGGAGCTGTTTTTT. It codes for CASSPIALLTSERRGELFF.